The rows below give T cell receptor beta chains drawn from one sample of a study of T-cell memory formation after mild COVID-19. MiXCR, applied by TCRdb to the 5' RACE reads, yields one record per CDR3 protein. The sample lists about 180,000 distinct CDR3 sequences; under 20% were seen once. Sequenced material: PBMCs or a T cell subset sorted from them (not recorded which). All receptors derive from an adult woman who had mild COVID-19 (a few samples of this study predate the infection). Cell type and time point are not known. Both conserved end residues are part of each CDR3. A D gene is named only where the DNA matches it firmly. Some rows have no size entry. The others give once, few or many, or a class for an expanded clone.

>.|11|TRBJ2-7|TRBV24-1|.
CATSDFNEQYF
TGTGCCACCAGTGATTTCAACGAGCAGTACTTC
>many|14|TRBJ2-3|TRBV12-5|.
CASGPSLRTDTQYF
TGTGCTAGTGGCCCGTCCCTTCGCACAGATACGCAGTATTTT
>.|14|TRBJ1-1|TRBV5-1|.
CASSFGRSNTEAFF
TGCGCCAGCAGCTTTGGGCGATCGAACACTGAAGCTTTCTTT
>.|15|TRBJ1-2|TRBV4-2|.
CASSQDVQGLSGYTF
TGTGCCAGCAGCCAAGATGTTCAGGGGCTCAGTGGCTACACCTTC
>few|17|TRBJ2-1|TRBV5-1|.
CASSNPGRQISYNEQFF
TGCGCCAGCAGCAATCCGGGACGCCAAATCTCCTACAATGAGCAGTTCTTC
>few|13|TRBJ2-1|TRBV5-6|.
CASSFGAAVEQFF
TGTGCCAGCAGCTTTGGTGCTGCGGTTGAGCAGTTCTTC
>.|11|TRBJ2-1|TRBV27|TRBD1
CASSQGQGQFF
TGTGCCAGCAGTCAGGGACAGGGGCAGTTCTTC
>few|14|TRBJ2-7|TRBV7-2|.
CASSLTGDGNEQYF
TGTGCCAGCAGCTTAACGGGGGATGGGAACGAGCAGTACTTC
>.|15|TRBJ1-1|TRBV5-1|TRBD1
CASSAVDRLTTEAFF
TGCGCCAGCAGCGCCGTGGACAGGCTGACCACTGAAGCTTTCTTT
>few|18|TRBJ2-1|TRBV5-1|TRBD2
CASSYRLAGGMIPDEQFF
TGCGCCAGCAGCTACCGACTAGCGGGGGGCATGATACCAGATGAGCAGTTCTTC
>.|15|TRBJ2-5|TRBV5-1|TRBD1
CASSRTGKDGETQYF
TGCGCCAGCAGCCGGACAGGGAAGGACGGAGAGACCCAGTACTTC
>few|15|TRBJ1-5|TRBV5-1|TRBD1
CASSPGTGLDQPQHF
TGCGCCAGCAGCCCAGGGACAGGGTTGGATCAGCCCCAGCATTTT
>.|12|TRBJ2-5|TRBV5-5|.
CASSLGLQTQYF
TGTGCCAGCAGCTTGGGACTTCAGACCCAGTACTTC
>many|16|TRBJ1-1|TRBV20-1|.
CSAPRGGVSLGTEAFF
TGCAGTGCCCCGCGAGGGGGTGTATCTCTTGGCACTGAAGCTTTCTTT
>many|16|TRBJ2-1|TRBV14|.
CASSRNLGNTYNEQFF
TGTGCCAGCAGCCGGAATCTAGGAAACACCTACAATGAGCAGTTCTTC
>many|16|TRBJ2-3|TRBV7-2|.
CASSRQGEVATDTQYF
TGTGCCAGCAGCCGCCAGGGGGAGGTCGCCACCGATACGCAGTATTTT
>.|15|TRBJ2-5|TRBV4-1|.
CASSQTGTPQETQYF
TGCGCCAGCAGCCAGACCGGGACACCCCAAGAGACCCAGTACTTC
>few|13|TRBJ2-7|TRBV20-1|TRBD2
CSARSSGAGEQYF
TGCAGTGCTAGATCTAGCGGGGCTGGGGAGCAGTACTTC
>few|13|TRBJ2-3|TRBV10-3|TRBD2
CAISERGPDTQYF
TGTGCCATTTCGGAGCGGGGGCCAGATACGCAGTATTTT
>.|15|TRBJ1-3|TRBV30|.
CAWSVEDLPGNTIYF
TGTGCCTGGAGTGTAGAGGATCTCCCTGGAAACACCATATATTTT
>.|15|TRBJ2-3|TRBV7-3|.
CASTPMGDSTDTQYF
TGTGCCAGCACACCGATGGGGGATAGCACAGATACGCAGTATTTT
>.|14|TRBJ2-3|TRBV5-1|TRBD1
CASKDRGNTDTQYF
TGCGCCAGCAAAGACAGGGGCAACACAGATACGCAGTATTTT
>.|14|TRBJ2-5|TRBV4-2|.
CASSQDWLTETQYF
TGTGCCAGCAGCCAAGATTGGCTAACGGAGACCCAGTACTTC
>many|14|TRBJ2-7|TRBV20-1|TRBD1
CSARGTGRSHEQYF
TGCAGTGCTAGAGGGACAGGGCGTTCCCACGAGCAGTACTTC
>.|16|TRBJ2-7|TRBV9|.
CASSPGGTKGIYEQYF
TGTGCCAGCAGCCCAGGAGGGACGAAAGGGATCTACGAGCAGTACTTC
>.|14|TRBJ2-5|TRBV20-1|TRBD2
CSAGAGTTSETQYF
TGCAGTGCTGGGGCCGGGACTACGTCGGAGACCCAGTACTTC
>few|17|TRBJ2-1|TRBV30|TRBD2
CAWERGKTGRADNEQFF
TGTGCCTGGGAGCGGGGAAAAACCGGGAGGGCCGACAATGAGCAGTTCTTC
>.|12|TRBJ1-5|TRBV19|.
CACREINQPQHF
TGTGCCTGCCGGGAAATCAATCAGCCCCAGCATTTT
>few|15|TRBJ2-3|TRBV7-9|TRBD2
CASSALAGLTDTQYF
TGTGCCAGCAGCGCACTAGCGGGGCTCACAGATACGCAGTATTTT
>few|15|TRBJ1-4|TRBV19|.
CASSMIGATNEKLFF
TGTGCCAGTAGTATGATTGGGGCAACTAATGAAAAACTGTTTTTT
>few|12|TRBJ1-1|TRBV29-1|TRBD1
CSVTQGGTEAFF
TGCAGCGTTACGCAGGGGGGCACTGAAGCTTTCTTT
>.|15|TRBJ1-2|TRBV3-1|TRBD1
CASSPGTGGTSGYTF
TGTGCCAGCAGCCCCGGGACAGGGGGTACGAGTGGCTACACCTTC